Detailed here is one T cell receptor (beta chain). The data originate from a study of blood T cell repertoires in COVID-19. The CDR3 loop spans 15 amino acids. J was trimmed by 5 bases and V by 3 bases; bases with no gene match: 4. Per the germline V gene, CDR1 is MNHEY and CDR2 is SVGAGI. Sequencing was performed with immunoSEQ multiplex PCR; in TCRdb, only in-frame clones are kept and a portion is missing. The table includes about 130,000 clones, roughly 86% detected once. The chain recombines TRBV6-5 with TRBJ1-4, with 9 bases that match TRBD1. Sequences were obtained from peripheral blood. The receptor comes from a woman in her sixties or seventies with COVID-19, enrolled during active disease. In DNA, the CDR3 is TGTGCCAGCAGTTATCTCGGGACAGGGAATGAAAAACTGTTTTTT. This translates into CASSYLGTGNEKLFF.